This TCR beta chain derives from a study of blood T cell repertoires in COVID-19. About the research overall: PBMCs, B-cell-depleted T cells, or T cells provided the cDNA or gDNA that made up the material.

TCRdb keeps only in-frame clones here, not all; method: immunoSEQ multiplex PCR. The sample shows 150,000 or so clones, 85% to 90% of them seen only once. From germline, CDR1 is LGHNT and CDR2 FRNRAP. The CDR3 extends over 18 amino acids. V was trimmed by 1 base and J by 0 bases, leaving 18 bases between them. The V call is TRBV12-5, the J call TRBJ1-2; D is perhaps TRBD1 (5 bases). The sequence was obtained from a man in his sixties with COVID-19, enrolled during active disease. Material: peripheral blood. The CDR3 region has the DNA TGTGCTAGTGGTTTGGCGACAGCCGACCTCTCTCCTAACTATGGCTACACCTTC. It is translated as CASGLATADLSPNYGYTF.